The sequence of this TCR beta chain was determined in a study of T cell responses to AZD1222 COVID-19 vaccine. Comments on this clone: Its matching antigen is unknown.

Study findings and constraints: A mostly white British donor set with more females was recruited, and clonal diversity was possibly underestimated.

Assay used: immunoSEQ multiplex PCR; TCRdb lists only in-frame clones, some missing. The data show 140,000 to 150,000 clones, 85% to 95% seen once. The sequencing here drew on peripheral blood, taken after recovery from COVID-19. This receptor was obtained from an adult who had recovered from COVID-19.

For the CDR3, the DNA is TGTGCCAGCCTGAACCCGGGACAGGGGCTTCATGGCTACACCTTC. Protein product: CASLNPGQGLHGYTF. This rearrangement joins TRBV28 to TRBJ1-2, with TRBD1 identical over 10 bases. V lost 8 bases to trimming and J lost 6 bases; unmatched junction nucleotides: 12. The CDR3 has 15 residues. Germline CDR1 and CDR2: MDHEN and SYDVKM.